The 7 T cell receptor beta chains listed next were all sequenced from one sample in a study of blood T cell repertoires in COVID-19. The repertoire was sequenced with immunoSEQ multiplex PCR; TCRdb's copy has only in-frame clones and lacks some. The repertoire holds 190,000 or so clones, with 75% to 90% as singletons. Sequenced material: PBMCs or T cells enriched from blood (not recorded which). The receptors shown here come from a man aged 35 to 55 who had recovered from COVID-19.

CDR3 loop: CASIWRETQYF. In DNA, the CDR3 is TGTGCCAGCATTTGGCGGGAGACCCAGTACTTC. J is TRBJ2-5 and V is TRBV25-1, with D uncertain. With 7 bases removed from V and 5 bases from J, the gap between germline ends came to 8 bases. This CDR3 is built from 11 residues. Germline CDR1 is MGHDK and CDR2 is SYGVNS.

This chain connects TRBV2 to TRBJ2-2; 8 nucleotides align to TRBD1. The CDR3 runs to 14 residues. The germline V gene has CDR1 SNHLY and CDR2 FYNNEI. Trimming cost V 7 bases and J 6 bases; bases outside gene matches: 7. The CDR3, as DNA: TGTGCCAGCATTACGGACAGGGAATCCGGGGAGCTGTTTTTT. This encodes CASITDRESGELFF.

The CDR3 region is CASGLEDRGGSPLHF. The CDR3 DNA follows: TGTGCTAGTGGTTTGGAGGACAGGGGCGGTTCACCCCTCCACTTT. The V and J genes are TRBV12-5 and TRBJ1-6; TRBD1 agrees at 9 bases. Germline trimming cut 1 base from V and 9 bases from J; bases unmatched to any gene: 4. Germline loops: CDR1 LGHNT, CDR2 FRNRAP. The CDR3 sequence is 15 residues long.

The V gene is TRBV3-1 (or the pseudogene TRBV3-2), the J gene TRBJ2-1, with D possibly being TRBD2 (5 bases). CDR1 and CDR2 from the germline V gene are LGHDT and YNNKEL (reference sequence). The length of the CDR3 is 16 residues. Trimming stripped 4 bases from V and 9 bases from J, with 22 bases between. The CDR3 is CASSPLGRNLRGEQFF. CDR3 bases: TGTGCCAGCAGCCCTCTCGGTCGAAACCTTCGGGGTGAGCAGTTCTTC.

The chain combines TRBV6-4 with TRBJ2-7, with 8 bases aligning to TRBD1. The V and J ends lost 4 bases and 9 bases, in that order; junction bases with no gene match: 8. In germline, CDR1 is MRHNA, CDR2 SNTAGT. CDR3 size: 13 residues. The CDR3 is CASSAGQGARQYF. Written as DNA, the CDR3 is TGTGCCAGCAGTGCGGGGCAGGGGGCGAGGCAGTACTTC.

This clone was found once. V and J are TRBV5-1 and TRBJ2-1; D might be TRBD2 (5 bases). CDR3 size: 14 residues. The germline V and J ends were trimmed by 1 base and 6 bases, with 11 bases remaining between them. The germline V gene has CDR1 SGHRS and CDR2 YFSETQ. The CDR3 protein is CASSLSLAPNEQFF. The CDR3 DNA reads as TGCGCCAGCAGCTTGTCCCTAGCACCCAATGAGCAGTTCTTC.

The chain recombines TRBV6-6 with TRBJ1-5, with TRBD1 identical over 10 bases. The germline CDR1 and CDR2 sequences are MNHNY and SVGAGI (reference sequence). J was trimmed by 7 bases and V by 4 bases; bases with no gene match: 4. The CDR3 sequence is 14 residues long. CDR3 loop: CASSSGTGVQPQHF. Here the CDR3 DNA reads TGTGCCAGCAGTTCCGGGACAGGGGTACAGCCCCAGCATTTT.